The present TCR beta chain was sequenced within a study of T cell responses to AZD1222 COVID-19 vaccine. Findings and limits, study-wide: Receipt of two AZD1222 doses was followed by a rise in Spike-specific TCR breadth and depth. Most donors were white British, females outnumbered males, and clonal diversity was possibly underestimated.

This clone was recorded only once. The antigen remains undetermined. TCRdb keeps only in-frame clones here, not all; method: immunoSEQ multiplex PCR. The sample holds approximately 90,000 clones; around 90% are singletons and the top ten take around 3%. The TCR sequence derives from an adult in good health. Sequencing was performed on peripheral blood, taken on day 0 of AZD1222 vaccination.

The CDR3, as DNA: TGTGCCAGCAGGACTGGGGGTAACTATGGCTACACCTTC. Amino acid sequence: CASRTGGNYGYTF. The rearrangement links TRBV6-6 to TRBJ1-2, with D maybe TRBD1 (5 bases). The CDR3 sequence is 13 residues long. CDR1 is MNHNY and CDR2 is SVGAGI in the germline V gene (reference sequence). The V end lost 6 bases, the J end lost 1 base, and 9 bases lay between the germline ends.